Presented here are 17 T cell receptor beta chains from one specimen sequenced in a study of T-cell reconstitution after alpha-beta-depleted transplantation in children. The authors prepared the TCRbeta library with unique molecular identifiers. MiXCR, applied by TCRdb to the PCR reads, yields one record per CDR3 protein. The sample has approximately 240,000 distinct CDR3 sequences; 9.7% are singletons. Sequencing used PBMCs from the stem cell graft donor, obtained from the stem cell graft. These receptors were obtained from a human donor who donated a stem cell graft to a child with SCID.

This clonotype was counted ten times or more. The chain joins TRBV9 to TRBJ2-5, with unresolved D. The germline CDR1 and CDR2 sequences are SGDLS and YYNGEE. Trimming pared 2 bases from V and 7 bases from J, leaving 12 bases between. The CDR3 spans 13 residues. This chain's CDR3 is CASSVEPLGTQYF. The CDR3 region has the DNA TGTGCCAGCAGCGTTGAGCCCCTGGGGACCCAGTACTTC.

This clonotype was observed at least ten times. The J gene is TRBJ2-7, the V gene TRBV5-1; 7 nucleotides align to TRBD2. CDR1 is SGHRS, CDR2 YFSETQ, per germline. CDR3 length: 14 amino acids. V lost 4 bases, J lost 3 bases, and 7 bases stayed unmatched. The CDR3 DNA is TGCGCCAGCAGCCAACGGACGGGGGGCTACGAGCAGTACTTC. Translation gives CASSQRTGGYEQYF. The full variable domain, with the rest looked up from reference TRBV5-1 and TRBJ2-7, is KAGVTQTPRYLIKTRGQQVTLSCSPISGHRSVSWYQQTPGQGLQFLFEYFSETQRNKGNFPGRFSGRQFSNSRSEMNVSTLELGDSALYLCASSQRTGGYEQYFGPGTRLTVT.

This clonotype appeared many times. The V gene is TRBV5-1, the J gene TRBJ1-4; D ambiguous. CDR3 length equals 13 residues. V lost 4 bases to trimming and J lost 3 bases, with 7 bases between them. The germline V gene encodes CDR1 SGHRS and CDR2 YFSETQ. This CDR3 is CASSGTANEKLFF. CDR3 DNA: TGCGCCAGCAGCGGTACAGCTAATGAAAAACTGTTTTTT.

This clonotype was seen a handful of times. V is TRBV5-6 and J is TRBJ1-4; tentatively, D is TRBD1 (5 bases). The CDR3 runs to 15 residues. CDR1 SGHDT and CDR2 YYEEEE come from the germline V gene. V was shortened by 4 bases and J by 7 bases, with 17 bases between the two germline ends. Written as DNA, the CDR3 is TGTGCCAGCAGCGCGGACCCTACAAGGGGTGAAAAACTGTTTTTT. Its protein is CASSADPTRGEKLFF. The whole variable domain, filled in from reference TRBV5-6 and TRBJ1-4, reads DAGVTQSPTHLIKTRGQQVTLRCSPKSGHDTVSWYQQALGQGPQFIFQYYEEEERQRGNFPDRFSGHQFPNYSSELNVNALLLGDSALYLCASSADPTRGEKLFFGSGTQLSVL.

This clonotype appeared a few times. The chain recombines TRBV6-1 with TRBJ1-2; D perhaps matches TRBD1 (6 bases). The V and J ends lost 6 bases and 7 bases respectively, with 21 bases between them. The CDR3 is 15 amino acids. The germline V gene encodes CDR1 MNHNS and CDR2 SASEGT. CDR3 nucleotide sequence: TGTGCCAGCAGCTTCATGGGGGGGCAGGTTGGTGGCTACACCTTC. Residues: CASSFMGGQVGGYTF.

This clonotype showed up many times. V and J are TRBV20-1 and TRBJ2-3, with 11 bases identical to TRBD2. This CDR3 spans 12 amino acids. The germline V gene encodes CDR1 DFQATT and CDR2 SNEGSKA (reference sequence). V gave up 6 bases and J gave up 5 bases; unmatched junction bases: 1. The CDR3 coding sequence is TGCAGTGCGCTAGCGGGGGGAGATACGCAGTATTTT. Translated, it gives CSALAGGDTQYF.

This clonotype came up a few times. The chain couples TRBV6-2 or TRBV6-3 to TRBJ2-3, with 8 nucleotides matching TRBD1. The CDR3 contains 20 residues. CDR1 and CDR2 (germline): MNHEY, SVGEGT. After removal of 5 bases from V and 3 bases from J, the junction contained 22 bases not matched to a gene. The CDR3 region is CASSPQYEWTTGDSTDTQYF. The CDR3 DNA follows: TGTGCCAGCAGTCCTCAATATGAATGGACGACAGGGGATTCGACAGATACGCAGTATTTT.

This clonotype was recorded many times. This chain uses TRBV18 with TRBJ2-3, with 9 nucleotides matching TRBD2. CDR3 length: 16 amino acids. V lost 3 bases, J lost 4 bases, and 8 bases stayed unmatched. Germline CDR1 KGHSH, CDR2 LQKENI. The CDR3 DNA reads as TGTGCCAGCTCACCGGACCCTGGCGGGAGGGCAGATACGCAGTATTTT. Protein product: CASSPDPGGRADTQYF.

The sample holds many counts of this clonotype. The chain carries TRBV5-1 and TRBJ2-7, with TRBD1 identical over 10 bases. The CDR3 contains 15 residues. J gave up 5 bases and V 1 base, and 6 bases lay outside the gene matches. Germline V gene data show CDR1 as SGHRS and CDR2 as YFSETQ. CDR3 sequence reads: CASSLYGTGDHEQYF. In DNA form, the CDR3 reads TGCGCCAGCAGCTTGTATGGGACAGGGGACCACGAGCAGTACTTC.

This clonotype was recorded a few times. A much more abundant neighbour one base away suggests this may be a read error. CDR3 sequence: CCARRTESESYNEQFF. DNA of the CDR3: TGCTGTGCTAGAAGGACCGAGAGTGAGTCCTACAATGAGCAGTTCTTC. This chain connects TRBV20-1 to TRBJ2-1; no clear D gene. This CDR3 comprises 16 residues. Germline V gene lookup returns CDR1 DFQATT and CDR2 SNEGSKA (reference sequence).

This clonotype was recorded many times. The chain recombines TRBV24-1 with TRBJ1-6, with D possibly matching TRBD1 (5 bases). From germline, CDR1 is KGHDR and CDR2 SFDVKD. The V gene lost 4 bases and the J gene lost 8 bases, with 17 bases spanning the gap. This CDR3 has 16 residues. The CDR3 protein is CATSDRNRDRDSPLHF. The CDR3 coding sequence is TGTGCCACCAGTGACCGCAACCGGGACCGAGATTCACCCCTCCACTTT.

J is TRBJ1-1 and V is TRBV5-1, with TRBD1 as a possible D gene (5 bases). Looked up from germline, CDR1 is SGHRS and CDR2 is YFSETQ. V was cut by 3 bases and J by 4 bases, with 16 bases left in between. The CDR3 loop spans 15 amino acids. Here the CDR3 DNA reads TGCGCCAGCAGCTCCCCCCAGGGTCAGTCCACTGAAGCTTTCTTT. It specifies CASSSPQGQSTEAFF.

This clonotype appeared many times. This rearrangement joins TRBV7-2 to TRBJ2-3; possible D gene TRBD2, 6 bases. The CDR3 runs 15 residues. Germline V gives CDR1 SGHTA, CDR2 FQGNSA. The ends were cut back, 1 base at V and 8 bases at J, with 16 bases in the middle. The chain's CDR3 is CASSLGGSGVGTQYF. The DNA for the CDR3 is TGTGCCAGCAGCTTAGGAGGGTCGGGGGTGGGTACGCAGTATTTT. Supplemented by reference TRBV7-2 and TRBJ2-3, the full variable domain reads GAGVSQSPSNKVTEKGKDVELRCDPISGHTALYWYRQSLGQGLEFLIYFQGNSAPDKSGLPSDRFSAERTGGSVSTLTIQRTQQEDSAVYLCASSLGGSGVGTQYFGPGTRLTVL.

This clonotype has a count of ten or more. The chain links TRBV7-9 to TRBJ2-7; D might be TRBD1 (5 bases). The CDR3 has 14 amino acids. Trimming took off 4 bases at V and 0 bases at J, with 10 bases between the two ends. Germline V CDR1 and CDR2: SEHNR, FQNEAQ (reference sequence). The CDR3 sequence: CASSSSGSSYEQYF. In nucleotides, the CDR3 is TGTGCCAGCAGCTCATCAGGGTCCTCCTACGAGCAGTACTTC. The whole variable domain, filled in from reference TRBV7-9 and TRBJ2-7, reads DTGVSQNPRHKITKRGQNVTFRCDPISEHNRLYWYRQTLGQGPEFLTYFQNEAQLEKSRLLSDRFSAERPKGSFSTLEIQRTEQGDSAMYLCASSSSGSSYEQYFGPGTRLTVT.

At least ten counts were recorded for this clonotype. V gene TRBV5-5 combines with J gene TRBJ1-2; TRBD1 aligns across 7 bases. The germline V gene encodes CDR1 SGHKS and CDR2 YYEKEE (reference sequence). The CDR3 is made up of 16 amino acids. V lost 2 bases and J lost 2; bases outside the gene matches: 9. The CDR3 loop reads CASSLEWRGLNYGYTF. The CDR3 coding sequence is TGTGCCAGCAGCTTAGAATGGAGGGGGCTGAACTATGGCTACACCTTC. The full variable domain, rest sourced from reference TRBV5-5 and TRBJ1-2, is DAGVTQSPTHLIKTRGQQVTLRCSPISGHKSVSWYQQVLGQGPQFIFQYYEKEERGRGNFPDRFSARQFPNYSSELNVNALLLGDSALYLCASSLEWRGLNYGYTFGSGTRLTVV.

This clonotype was seen many times. The chain links TRBV29-1 to TRBJ2-4, with 11 bases lining up with TRBD1. The J segment lost 9 bases and the V segment lost 7 bases, leaving 11 bases of the junction unmatched. Germline loops: CDR1 SQVTM, CDR2 ANQGSEA. The CDR3 is 14 amino acids. The CDR3 region is CSAAGTGGLGIQYF. The CDR3 DNA is TGCAGCGCCGCCGGGACAGGGGGTTTAGGCATTCAGTACTTC.

Ten or more counts support this clonotype. The chain combines TRBV5-1 with TRBJ2-5, with D maybe TRBD1 (6 bases). Trimming pared 4 bases from V and 2 bases from J, leaving 24 bases between. This CDR3 has 18 residues. CDR1 is SGHRS and CDR2 is YFSETQ in the germline V gene. CDR3 DNA: TGCGCCAGCAGCCTACACCCCCACCGGACAGAGATACAAGAGACCCAGTACTTC. Encoded protein: CASSLHPHRTEIQETQYF.